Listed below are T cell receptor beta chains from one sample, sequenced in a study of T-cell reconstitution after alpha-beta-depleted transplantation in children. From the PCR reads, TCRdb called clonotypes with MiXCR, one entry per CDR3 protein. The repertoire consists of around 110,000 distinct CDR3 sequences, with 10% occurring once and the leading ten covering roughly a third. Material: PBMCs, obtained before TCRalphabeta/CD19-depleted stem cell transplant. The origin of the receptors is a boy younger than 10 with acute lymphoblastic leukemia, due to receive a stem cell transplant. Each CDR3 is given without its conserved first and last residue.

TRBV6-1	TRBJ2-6	ASSDQGVGANVLT
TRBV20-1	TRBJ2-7	SASGEGAYEQY
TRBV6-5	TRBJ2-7	ASSFTSQTYEQY
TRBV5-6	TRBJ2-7	ASSVGTLYEQY
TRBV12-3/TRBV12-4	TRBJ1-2	ASSSGYGYT
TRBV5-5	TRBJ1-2	ASSFEGPYGYT
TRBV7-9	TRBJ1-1	AAGHRNTEAF
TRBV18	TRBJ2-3	ASSSSGSTDTQY
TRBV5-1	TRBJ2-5	ASSRGGRQETQY
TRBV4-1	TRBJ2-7	ASSLGTGISYEQY
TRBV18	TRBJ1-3	ASSPRQGGSGNTIY
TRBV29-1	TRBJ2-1	SVEIAGVYNEQF
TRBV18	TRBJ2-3	ASSPNAGGTQY
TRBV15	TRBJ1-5	ATSALGGINQPQH
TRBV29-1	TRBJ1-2	SVSTGVGYT
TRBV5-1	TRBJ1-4	ASSLAPGQGRNEKLF
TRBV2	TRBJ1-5	ASSATGVGNQPQH
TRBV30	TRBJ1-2	AWSVSAGGSYGYT
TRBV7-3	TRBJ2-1	ASSLPNSNEQF
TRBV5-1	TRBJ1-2	ASSPSTGDFNYGYT
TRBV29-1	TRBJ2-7	SGGTAPYEQY
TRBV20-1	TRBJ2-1	SARAIGGRAGNEQF
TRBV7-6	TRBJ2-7	ASRGLAGDEQY
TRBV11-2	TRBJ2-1	ASSLGRGLAGGYNEQF
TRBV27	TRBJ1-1	ASSSGESNTEAF
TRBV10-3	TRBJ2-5	AISRAGDRQETQY
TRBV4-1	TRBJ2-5	ASSPRSAQETQY
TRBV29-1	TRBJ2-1	SVEGQGAFEQF
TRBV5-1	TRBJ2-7	ASSLYDGDPYEQY
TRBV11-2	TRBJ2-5	ASSLAPSDETQY
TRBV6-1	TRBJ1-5	ASRRGQGSNQPQH
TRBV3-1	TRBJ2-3	ASSQGPSGRDTQY
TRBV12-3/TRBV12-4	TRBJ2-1	ASRPHSATYNEQF
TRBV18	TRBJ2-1	ASSPLSSGRALDNEQF
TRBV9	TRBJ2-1	ASSVAPGGGHNEQF
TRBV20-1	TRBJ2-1	SARLAGVYNEQF
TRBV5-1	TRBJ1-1	ASSLALKNTEAF
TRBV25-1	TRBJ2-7	ASRGVGAEQY
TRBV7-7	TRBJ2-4	ASSLDGGTGGEENIQY
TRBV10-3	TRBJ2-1	AISGGGSYNEQF
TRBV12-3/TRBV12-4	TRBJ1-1	ASSPRIVRPEAF
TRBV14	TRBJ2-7	ASSQVGWGEQY